This T cell receptor beta chain was documented in a study of cytomegalovirus exposure and HLA in healthy donors. Study overall: As an earlier analysis found, some 180 million T cells yielded 100 million to 130 million unique TCR beta sequences.

The J segment lost 4 bases and the V segment lost 3 bases, leaving 7 bases of the junction unmatched. Per germline, CDR1 MNHEY and CDR2 SMNVEV (reference sequence). CDR3 size: 15 residues. This clone appeared a few times. As yet, its antigen is unknown. The PCR made use of 60 Vbeta and 13 Jbeta primers. The method was immunoSEQ multiplex PCR; TCRdb's version includes in-frame clones alone and lacks a portion of them. The sample holds 90,000 to 140,000 clones, roughly four fifths seen once. Broader study findings: 87-base-pair reads could not separate some V segments, including TRBV6-2 and TRBV6-3. Researchers reported from a later analysis that most CMV-associated TCR beta chains appeared HLA-restricted.

The sequencing sample was made of PBMCs. The rearrangement links TRBV27 to TRBJ1-2; TRBD1 agrees at 8 bases. The receptor was isolated from a man aged 35 to 55 in good health and CMV-seronegative. CDR3 sequence: CASSFGTGGSYGYTF. CDR3 DNA sequence: TGTGCCAGCAGTTTCGGGACAGGCGGTAGCTATGGCTACACCTTC.